The 3 T cell receptor beta chains presented below share a single source sample, sequenced in a study of STAT5B mutations in CD4+ large granular lymphocyte leukemia. The protocol was immunoSEQ multiplex PCR, while the TCRdb copy is restricted to in-frame clones and leaves out a portion. The table lists tens of thousands of clones, over 65% of them singletons. The sample consisted of CD4+ T cells from blood buffy coats. Receptors originate from a human donor in good health.

This clone was detected only once. This chain connects TRBV4-3 to TRBJ1-1, with D uncertain. The CDR3 is made up of 18 amino acids. V lost 3 bases, J lost 4 bases, and 24 bases lay in between. CDR1 LGHNA and CDR2 YSLEER come from the germline V gene. The CDR3 nucleotides read TGCGCCAGCAGCCAGGGCCCAGACCTGACATTACGAGGCACTGAAGCTTTCTTT. Protein product: CASSQGPDLTLRGTEAFF.

The chain recombines TRBV7-2 with TRBJ1-2; D is unclear. Deletions cut 0 bases from V and 4 bases from J, with 3 bases between. Germline V gene lookup returns CDR1 SGHTA and CDR2 FQGNSA. The CDR3 spans 12 residues. CDR3 in amino acids: CASSLATYGYTF. In DNA form, the CDR3 reads TGTGCCAGCAGCTTAGCCACCTATGGCTACACCTTC.

This chain uses TRBV7-6 with TRBJ2-7; a possible D gene is TRBD1 (6 bases). CDR3 length: 15 residues. The germline CDR1 and CDR2 sequences are SGHVS and FNYEAQ. V was clipped by 5 bases and J by 5 bases, with 19 bases between them. CDR3 protein: CASSPWAGARDEQYF. CDR3 in DNA: TGTGCCAGCAGCCCTTGGGCAGGGGCGCGCGACGAGCAGTACTTC.